This record covers a single T cell receptor (beta chain). No antigen is known for it. The data derive from a study of OX40 agonist ivuxolimab in advanced cancers. Study overall: Patients were treated with ivuxolimab, an agonistic anti-OX40 (CD134) antibody.

Patients were ruled out by autoimmune disease history or systemic immunosuppression. At baseline, cycle 4 day 1, and cycle 7 day 1, blood was sampled. Assay used: immunoSEQ multiplex PCR; TCRdb lists only in-frame clones, some missing. The profile shows about 20,000 clones, around 88% of them singletons. Per germline, CDR1 WSHSY and CDR2 SAAADI. CDR3 length equals 12 residues. Trimming at V came to 6 bases and at J to 6 bases, leaving 4 bases not matched to a gene. Broader study findings: Clonal expansion by week 6 occurred in CD4+ and CD8+ blood T cells (at 0.1 to 3.0 mg/kg).

The sequence was obtained from an adult with an advanced solid tumor such as melanoma, head and neck, liver or kidney cancer. The V and J genes are TRBV10-2 and TRBJ1-2, with 7 positions matching TRBD1. This specimen was CD4+ or CD8+ T cells sorted from blood, taken in a trial of the OX40 agonist ivuxolimab. CDR3 bases: TGCGCCAGCAGGACAGGGAACGATGGCTACACCTTC. This translates into CASRTGNDGYTF.